These 30 T cell receptor beta chains originate from one sample sequenced in a study of blood T cell repertoires in COVID-19. Assay: immunoSEQ multiplex PCR; the TCRdb copy retains only in-frame clones and omits some. Of roughly 120,000 clones listed, 85% to 90% are singletons. Sequencing used peripheral blood. The receptors were gathered from a man in his 70s with active or convalescent COVID-19.

The chain is built from TRBV7-9 and TRBJ1-4; 8 bases align to TRBD1. Germline CDR1 reads SEHNR; CDR2 reads FQNEAQ (reference sequence). This CDR3 contains 15 residues. After removal of 5 bases from V and 8 bases from J, the junction contained 10 bases not matched to a gene. DNA for the CDR3: TGTGCCAGCAGCCTTACCGGGACAGGCGGCGAAAAACTGTTTTTT. This translates into CASSLTGTGGEKLFF.

This chain connects TRBV6-2 or TRBV6-3 to TRBJ2-7, with 7 positions matching TRBD2. The CDR3 runs 15 residues. Germline V lookup: CDR1 MNHEY, CDR2 SVGEGT. The V gene end was trimmed by 0 bases and the J gene end by 2 bases; junction bases not matched to a gene: 4. As DNA, the CDR3 is TGTGCCAGCAGTTACTCGGGAGGGACCCCCTACGAGCAGTACTTC. Protein: CASSYSGGTPYEQYF.

In this sample, this clone turned up once. The genes are TRBV28 and TRBJ2-7; 9 bases are shared with TRBD1. Germline assignment: CDR1 MDHEN and CDR2 SYDVKM. J was trimmed by 7 bases and V by 6 bases; bases with no gene match: 7. The CDR3 has 13 amino acids. CDR3 residues: CASSNRDRVEQYF. The CDR3 bases are TGTGCCAGCAGCAACCGGGACAGGGTGGAGCAGTACTTC.

The rearrangement links TRBV19 to TRBJ1-3; D call uncertain. Trimming left V 10 bases short and J 1 base short, with 8 bases between. Germline loops: CDR1 LNHDA, CDR2 SQIVND (reference sequence). The CDR3 length is 12 residues. The CDR3 loop reads CATAYSGNTIYF. The CDR3 coding sequence is TGTGCCACCGCCTATTCTGGAAACACCATATATTTT.

The count of this clone is one. This chain joins TRBV28 and TRBJ2-3, with a tentative D call TRBD1 (5 bases). The CDR3 loop spans 14 amino acids. The germline gives CDR1 MDHEN, CDR2 SYDVKM. The V end lost 10 bases, the J end lost 6 bases, and 20 bases lay between the germline ends. The CDR3 DNA sequence: TGTGCCAACTCCCTCCGCAGGGCCGGCGATACGCAGTATTTT. It encodes CANSLRRAGDTQYF.

This chain joins TRBV19 and TRBJ1-3, with D unresolved. Germline V gene sequence: CDR1 LNHDA, CDR2 SQIVND (reference sequence). Deletions cut 9 bases from V and 3 bases from J, with 18 bases between. CDR3 length equals 15 residues. CDR3 loop: CASLPRESRGNTIYF. The CDR3 DNA reads TGTGCCAGCCTTCCACGGGAGTCTCGTGGAAACACCATATATTTT.

This chain uses TRBV27 with TRBJ2-7; D gene uncertain. This CDR3 contains 14 residues. V lost 3 bases to trimming and J lost 3 bases, with 12 bases between them. From germline, CDR1 is MNHEY and CDR2 SMNVEV (reference sequence). The CDR3: CASSLKRFDYEQYF. CDR3 nucleotide sequence: TGTGCCAGCAGTTTGAAGAGGTTCGACTACGAGCAGTACTTC.

This clone was observed a single time. Other DNA variants within this sample encode the same CDR3. The chain joins TRBV19 to TRBJ2-7; D might be TRBD2 (5 bases). Per the germline V gene, CDR1 is LNHDA and CDR2 is SQIVND (reference sequence). The CDR3 is 14 amino acids. V gave up 1 base and J gave up 0 bases, with 7 bases separating them. The CDR3 nucleotides read TGTGCCAGTAGTATAGCGGGGAGCTCCTACGAGCAGTACTTC. Its protein product is CASSIAGSSYEQYF. Complete variable domain (other parts from reference TRBV19 and TRBJ2-7): DGGITQSPKYLFRKEGQNVTLSCEQNLNHDAMYWYRQDPGQGLRLIYYSQIVNDFQKGDIAEGYSVSREKKESFPLTVTSAQKNPTAFYLCASSIAGSSYEQYFGPGTRLTVT.

V usage is TRBV28 and J usage is TRBJ1-2, with D tentatively TRBD1 (5 bases). The CDR3 has 12 residues. Trimming took off 2 bases at V and 8 bases at J, with 9 bases between the two ends. The germline V gene encodes CDR1 MDHEN and CDR2 SYDVKM. Written as DNA, the CDR3 is TGTGCCAGCAGTTTAAAGGGGTTCGGCTACACCTTC. It encodes CASSLKGFGYTF.

The chain recombines TRBV10-3 with TRBJ2-1; maybe TRBD1 (5 bases). The CDR3 contains 13 residues. Germline values: CDR1 ENHRY, CDR2 SYGVKD. Between the trimmed V and J ends, which lost 4 bases and 7 bases, there was a span of 11 bases. The CDR3: CAISGTKSNEQFF. In DNA form, the CDR3 reads TGTGCCATCAGTGGGACAAAGTCAAATGAGCAGTTCTTC.

The genes are TRBV30 and TRBJ1-3; 7 bases agree with TRBD1. Germline-derived CDR1 and CDR2 are GTSNPN and SVGIG (reference sequence). The CDR3 spans 16 residues. J lost 0 bases, V lost 4 bases, and 9 bases had no gene match. The CDR3 sequence is CAWTLGGPLSGNTIYF. CDR3 DNA: TGTGCCTGGACCCTAGGGGGCCCGCTCTCTGGAAACACCATATATTTT.

This clone was detected only once. The V and J genes are TRBV28 and TRBJ2-4; 11 bases map to TRBD2. The germline CDR1 and CDR2 sequences are MDHEN and SYDVKM. CDR3 length: 17 residues. Trimming at V came to 5 bases and at J to 0 bases, leaving 6 bases not matched to a gene. CDR3: CASSPLAGGLAKNIQYF. The CDR3 DNA sequence: TGTGCCAGCAGTCCTCTAGCGGGAGGATTAGCCAAAAACATTCAGTACTTC. Filled out from reference TRBV28 and TRBJ2-4, the complete variable domain reads DVKVTQSSRYLVKRTGEKVFLECVQDMDHENMFWYRQDPGLGLRLIYFSYDVKMKEKGDIPEGYSVSREKKERFSLILESASTNQTSMYLCASSPLAGGLAKNIQYFGAGTRLSVL.

This rearrangement joins TRBV9 to TRBJ2-5; 8 bases align to TRBD1. J lost 2 bases, V lost 3 bases, and 9 bases had no gene match. The CDR3 is 16 residues long. Germline V gene sequence: CDR1 SGDLS, CDR2 YYNGEE. CDR3 bases: TGTGCCAGCAGCGCCTTCGGACAGGGATGGCAAGAGACCCAGTACTTC. Its translation: CASSAFGQGWQETQYF.

The rearrangement links TRBV7-2 to TRBJ2-6, with D maybe TRBD1 (5 bases). V lost 5 bases and J 0 bases, leaving 11 bases between the germline ends. Germline V gives CDR1 SGHTA, CDR2 FQGNSA. This CDR3 spans 16 amino acids. The CDR3 is CASSPRQSSGANVLTF. CDR3 bases: TGTGCCAGCAGCCCTAGACAGAGCTCTGGGGCCAACGTCCTGACTTTC.

The chain uses TRBV19 and TRBJ1-1, with 7 nucleotides matching TRBD1. Germline values: CDR1 LNHDA, CDR2 SQIVND (reference sequence). The ends lost 4 bases at V and 5 bases at J; junction bases unmatched: 7. The length of the CDR3 is 14 residues. CDR3 sequence reads: CASSTLRGSTEAFF. CDR3 in DNA: TGTGCCAGTAGTACTCTCAGGGGGTCTACTGAAGCTTTCTTT. Using reference TRBV19 and TRBJ1-1 for the parts outside the CDR3, the full variable domain is DGGITQSPKYLFRKEGQNVTLSCEQNLNHDAMYWYRQDPGQGLRLIYYSQIVNDFQKGDIAEGYSVSREKKESFPLTVTSAQKNPTAFYLCASSTLRGSTEAFFGQGTRLTVV.

The V gene is TRBV2, the J gene TRBJ1-5, with 7 bases identical to TRBD1. This CDR3 has 15 amino acids. The V gene's germline CDR1 is SNHLY and CDR2 FYNNEI. Germline trimming cut 4 bases from V and 3 bases from J; bases unmatched to any gene: 6. CDR3 loop: CASSGSTGINQPQHF. CDR3 nucleotides: TGTGCCAGCAGTGGGTCGACAGGGATCAATCAGCCCCAGCATTTT.

This clone was seen a handful of times. The chain links TRBV27 to TRBJ2-1; TRBD1 might be the D (6 bases). The CDR3 sequence is 16 residues long. The germline V and J ends were trimmed by 5 bases and 3 bases, with 17 bases remaining between them. CDR1 and CDR2 from the germline V gene are MNHEY and SMNVEV (reference sequence). CDR3 DNA sequence: TGTGCCAGCAGTATGGACAGTAAAGGAGACTACAATGAGCAGTTCTTC. Translated, it gives CASSMDSKGDYNEQFF.

This clone was observed a few times. CDR3: CSASAQGSGANVLTF. The CDR3 DNA sequence: TGCAGTGCTAGTGCCCAGGGTTCTGGGGCCAACGTCCTGACTTTC. This chain links TRBV20-1 with TRBJ2-6; D is perhaps TRBD1 (5 bases). CDR1 and CDR2 from the germline V gene are DFQATT and SNEGSKA (reference sequence). This CDR3 comprises 15 residues. Deletions cut 3 bases from V and 1 base from J, with 10 bases between.

The J gene is TRBJ2-1, the V gene TRBV2; 10 bases are shared with TRBD2. The CDR3 length is 19 residues. The germline CDR1 and CDR2 sequences are SNHLY and FYNNEI. Losses at the gene ends were 0 bases for V and 8 bases for J; bases not matched to a gene: 16. CDR3: CASSEAGGGSGRSEDEQFF. In DNA, the CDR3 is TGTGCCAGCAGTGAAGCTGGGGGGGGTAGCGGGAGGTCGGAGGATGAGCAGTTCTTC. Using reference TRBV2 and TRBJ2-1 for the parts outside the CDR3, the full variable domain is EPEVTQTPSHQVTQMGQEVILRCVPISNHLYFYWYRQILGQKVEFLVSFYNNEISEKSEIFDDQFSVERPDGSNFTLKIRSTKLEDSAMYFCASSEAGGGSGRSEDEQFFGPGTRLTVL.

This clone was counted once. The chain combines TRBV19 with TRBJ2-4; possible D gene TRBD1, 5 bases. This CDR3 spans 14 amino acids. V was trimmed by 6 bases and J by 8 bases, leaving 17 bases between them. CDR1 is LNHDA and CDR2 is SQIVND in the germline V gene (reference sequence). The CDR3 is CASSLRQPGDIQYF. CDR3 DNA: TGTGCCAGTAGCCTGAGACAGCCTGGGGACATTCAGTACTTC. Full variable domain (outside the CDR3, taken from reference TRBV19 and TRBJ2-4): DGGITQSPKYLFRKEGQNVTLSCEQNLNHDAMYWYRQDPGQGLRLIYYSQIVNDFQKGDIAEGYSVSREKKESFPLTVTSAQKNPTAFYLCASSLRQPGDIQYFGAGTRLSVL.

Here the CDR3 DNA reads TGTGCCAGTAGTTCCGGGACTACTTGGGAGACCCAGTACTTC. It specifies CASSSGTTWETQYF. V and J are TRBV19 and TRBJ2-5; 7 bases are shared with TRBD2. The junction had 8 bases not matched to a gene; V was cut back by 5 bases and J by 5 bases. The CDR3 consists of 14 residues. Germline CDR1 LNHDA, CDR2 SQIVND (reference sequence). The variable domain in full, completed from reference TRBV19 and TRBJ2-5, reads DGGITQSPKYLFRKEGQNVTLSCEQNLNHDAMYWYRQDPGQGLRLIYYSQIVNDFQKGDIAEGYSVSREKKESFPLTVTSAQKNPTAFYLCASSSGTTWETQYFGPGTRLLVL.

The genes are TRBV7-9 and TRBJ2-3; D is possibly TRBD2 (7 bases). CDR1 is SEHNR, CDR2 FQNEAQ, per germline (reference sequence). The ends were cut back, 4 bases at V and 3 bases at J, with 14 bases in the middle. CDR3 size: 15 residues. The DNA for the CDR3 is TGTGCCAGCAGCTACAGGGAGGGTAAGACAGATACGCAGTATTTT. Translating it yields CASSYREGKTDTQYF.

This chain links TRBV10-3 with TRBJ2-1, with TRBD2 identical over 12 bases. This CDR3 comprises 17 residues. V lost 6 bases to trimming and J lost 0 bases; unmatched junction nucleotides: 6. In germline, CDR1 is ENHRY, CDR2 SYGVKD. The CDR3 region has the DNA TGTGCCATCAGCAAGGGACTAGCGGGCCCCTCCTACAATGAGCAGTTCTTC. Translating gives CAISKGLAGPSYNEQFF.

The CDR3 sequence is CAIKVGQGNTEAFF. CDR3 coding DNA: TGTGCCATCAAAGTTGGACAGGGCAACACTGAAGCTTTCTTT. The rearrangement joins TRBV10-3 to TRBJ1-1, with 8 bases that match TRBD1. This CDR3 is built from 14 residues. Unmatched junction bases numbered 6, after V lost 7 bases and J lost 2 bases. The V gene's germline CDR1 is ENHRY and CDR2 SYGVKD.

This clone was seen just once. This chain uses TRBV5-8 with TRBJ2-5, with D possibly being TRBD1 (7 bases). The CDR3 sequence is 16 residues long. V lost 4 bases to trimming and J lost 2 bases, with 18 bases between them. Germline-derived CDR1 and CDR2 are SGHTS and YDEGEE. The chain's CDR3 is CASSLRGDSLQETQYF. In nucleotides, the CDR3 is TGTGCCAGCAGCCTAAGGGGGGACAGCTTACAAGAGACCCAGTACTTC.

V is TRBV6-5 and J is TRBJ1-2; 7 bases agree with TRBD1. The CDR3 covers 12 residues. Trimming cost V 6 bases and J 4 bases; bases outside gene matches: 2. Germline V gives CDR1 MNHEY, CDR2 SVGAGI. CDR3 sequence: CASSRQGYGYTF. CDR3 nucleotides: TGTGCCAGCAGCCGACAGGGCTATGGCTACACCTTC.

The chain couples TRBV28 to TRBJ1-5; D remains unclear. V was shortened by 1 base and J by 4 bases, with 8 bases between the two germline ends. Germline lookup yields CDR1 MDHEN and CDR2 SYDVKM. This CDR3 spans 14 amino acids. The CDR3 bases are TGTGCCAGCAGTTTATCCTTCCCTAATCAGCCCCAGCATTTT. This encodes CASSLSFPNQPQHF.

This clone was seen only once. The V gene is TRBV27, the J gene TRBJ1-5; D is possibly TRBD1 (6 bases). Per the germline V gene, CDR1 is MNHEY and CDR2 is SMNVEV (reference sequence). This CDR3 has 19 amino acids. The germline V and J ends were trimmed by 6 bases and 1 base, with 25 bases remaining between them. In nucleotides, the CDR3 is TGTGCCAGCAGCCGACTCTTTGATGTACAGGGTACGAGCAATCAGCCCCAGCATTTT. Protein product: CASSRLFDVQGTSNQPQHF.

The V and J genes are TRBV11-2 and TRBJ2-1; D remains ambiguous. Germline CDR1 and CDR2: SGHAT and FQNNGV. V lost 3 bases and J 5 bases, leaving 5 bases between the germline ends. The CDR3 consists of 12 residues. The CDR3 loop reads CASSFKHNEQFF. As DNA, the CDR3 is TGTGCCAGCAGCTTTAAGCACAATGAGCAGTTCTTC.

This clone showed up just once. The chain couples TRBV6-1 to TRBJ1-1; possible D gene TRBD1, 6 bases. Trimming removed 3 bases from V and 5 bases from J, with 13 bases in between. There are 14 residues in the CDR3. The germline V gene has CDR1 MNHNS and CDR2 SASEGT. DNA for the CDR3: TGTGCCAGCAGTGATAGACAGGTCGGTACTGAAGCTTTCTTT. It codes for CASSDRQVGTEAFF.